This T cell receptor (beta chain) was identified in a study of brain T cells in children with intractable seizures (dated by TCRdb to the early 2020s). In the study overall: A NanoString immunology panel was first used to screen resected brain tissue from about 56 pediatric epilepsy surgery cases for immune gene transcripts. Among the approximately twelve selected surgery cases, pre-surgery blood was additionally sequenced for eight, leaving four cases with brain tissue only.

The cysteine opens and the phenylalanine closes a CDR3 of 14 amino acids. Solely the CDR3 DNA is kept, with 42 bases framed from the first base. Looking up the germline V gene yields CDR1 SGHTS and CDR2 YDEGEE. Between the V and J ends, shortened by 6 bases and 1 base respectively, the junction contains 13 bases. Results the study describes overall, beyond this receptor: Because pre- and post-surgery blood were sequenced to different depths, clones absent from the pre-surgery sample may reflect undersampling. Viral specificity was inferred only from CDR3 sequence similarity, and patients' HCMV serostatus was unknown.

The time point label for this specimen denotes: blood from clinic visit 5 months post-surgery; TSC patient then seizure free. The surgery cases showing the highest brain T cell transcript signatures were chosen for TCR beta chain sequencing of brain tissue and, when available, of blood. Prior to surgery, the patients had been treated with at least one anti-epileptic drug. The TCR-sequenced patients were children whose drug-resistant epilepsy was caused by tuberous sclerosis complex, focal cortical dysplasia, Rasmussen encephalitis or hemimegalencephaly. The Monarch genomic DNA purification kit was used to extract bulk genomic DNA from unsorted brain tissue and from whole blood. TCR beta chain sequences were generated from genomic DNA using the immunoSEQ assay. Under the source paper's analysis protocol: Any CDR3 sequence that did not begin with the conserved framework cysteine at position 104 was removed by hand. To get clonality, the normalized Shannon's Diversity Index was subtracted from one, giving values from 0 (maximal diversity) to 1 (oligoclonal). To check whether a given CDR3 had different frequencies in two samples, for example brain versus blood, chi-squared comparison-of-proportions tests were used. Public clonotypes were found by searching immuneACCESS, and the VDJdb browser was used to assess similarity to known antiviral clonotypes. TCRdb obtained this table from immuneACCESS and retained in-frame rearrangements with V and J assigned. These tables miss some clones; where compared with another copy, unresolved V genes account for less than half of the shortfall, and the remainder is unexplained. The V and J calls and clone size are taken from that table; D and trimming were inferred from the DNA. For this sample there are 300,000 to 400,000 clones; roughly 93% appear just once. The top ten clones comprise roughly 5.8% of the sample.

Comment on this clone: Its cognate antigen has yet to be identified. No base-level quality is on record; no much larger clone is a single base apart.

The chain is encoded by TRBV5-8 joined to TRBJ1-1; the D gene assignment is ambiguous. The clonotype was recovered from a boy less than two years old with tuberous sclerosis and intractable seizures. Sample: peripheral blood, taken more than 4 months after surgery. The nucleotide sequence is TGTGCCAGCACCGTTGGGGAGGGGAACACTGAAGCTTTCTTT. It is translated as CASTVGEGNTEAFF. Beyond the CDR3, the reference TRBV5-8 and TRBJ1-1 genes provide the residues; the full variable domain reads: EAGVTQSPTHLIKTRGQQATLRCSPISGHTSVYWYQQALGLGLQFLLWYDEGEERNRGNFPPRFSGRQFPNYSSELNVNALELEDSALYLCASTVGEGNTEAFFGQGTRLTVV.